What follows is one TCR beta chain and its context. This entry comes from a study of blood T cell repertoires in COVID-19. The overall study: The United States, Italy and Spain supplied acute and convalescent COVID-19 samples. T cells, B-cell-depleted T cells, or PBMCs provided the cDNA or gDNA that served as material.

The V end lost 0 bases, the J end lost 4 bases, and 14 bases lay between the germline ends. Per germline, CDR1 SGDLS and CDR2 YYNGEE. The CDR3 extends over 16 amino acids. Authors' analysis steps: Reference gene primer amplification yielded estimated nucleated cell counts. Repertoires were generated with immunoSEQ multiplex PCR, while TCRdb's copy carries only in-frame clones and drops some. V and J calls and clone size are those listed in that table; D and trimming were worked out from the DNA. This sample has 85,000 to 120,000 clones, with approximately 84% found just once. This receptor was identified in a human donor in a cohort sampled during active COVID-19. The sample consisted of peripheral blood. The rearrangement links TRBV9 to TRBJ2-1; D is unresolved. The CDR3 DNA reads as TGTGCCAGCAGCGTAGTTCCACGAGCTCGATACAATGAGCAGTTCTTC. Amino acids: CASSVVPRARYNEQFF.